This TCR beta chain was identified in a study of cytomegalovirus exposure and HLA in healthy donors (dated by TCRdb to about 2017). For the study in its entirety: An earlier analysis of some 500 of the donors reported approximately 290 Gb of sequence data and some 100 million unique TCR beta sequences from 150 million to 200 million T cells. An early release covering about 600 HLA-typed donors comprised approximately 290 gigabases of sequencing data and around 80 million unique TCR sequences. The genetic ancestry cluster associated with self-reported Caucasian donors included 81% of the roughly 360 genotyped donors. The study was designed to test whether signatures of past pathogen exposure could be identified by cataloging public T cell receptors. The T cell repertoires of some 700 subjects were profiled by immunosequencing and related to cytomegalovirus serostatus. In addition to the first cohort of several hundred subjects, a separate validation cohort of 120 different subjects was used. To predict cytomegalovirus infection status, the study combined high-throughput TCR immunosequencing, statistical association of individual TCRs with disease status, and machine learning. To study patterns of TCR occurrence, a later analysis re-analyzed previously published TCR beta repertoires from around 670 donors and added high-resolution HLA genotyping. In the later analysis, no new phenotypic data were used to find candidate immune exposures; instead, reliance was placed on TCR beta sequences and their occurrence across donors. To decide whether each TCR beta V gene segment behaved as functional or pseudogenic, an earlier analysis of fewer than 750 of the donors relied on high-throughput TCR beta sequencing. Donor age, sex, ethnicity and CMV serostatus were collected together with the repertoire data. A later genetic analysis took genome-wide SNP genotypes for about three fifths of the 666 donors and used that subset as a discovery cohort. All discovery cohort repertoires had been generated on a single sequencing platform. HLA typing included class I and class II loci at four-digit resolution. Typing coverage differed by locus: A, B, C, DRB1 and DQB1 were typed in roughly 620-640 donors, DQA1 in 500 to 550, DPA1 in roughly 590, and DPB1 in 400 to 490. Because of strong linkage in the cohort, five DR-DQ haplotypes were treated as single units for association and clustering. Among several hundred genotyped donors of the cohort, an average of about 220,000 unique TCR beta nucleotide sequences was sequenced per donor, of which 15% to 20% were non-productive. Overall study outcomes, separate from this receptor: The study gave a list of roughly 150 TCR beta chains associated with cytomegalovirus. The 87-base-pair reads could not distinguish some IMGT-functional V segments, including TRBV6-2 and TRBV6-3, so those segments were excluded. Only TCR beta chains were sequenced in this cohort, and the absence of alpha or paired-chain data limited detectable features. According to a later analysis, most CMV-associated TCR beta chains appeared to be HLA-restricted, and the HLA associations seemed to be driven largely by CMV exposure. Assigning TCR associations to individual alleles was difficult when HLA alleles, especially DR and DQ, strongly co-occurred. A further reported finding was that TCR beta sequences accurately predicted the HLA-A and HLA-B alleles for most subjects in the first cohort. The authors suggested that the approach could potentially be extended to other disease states and immunological phenotypes. Sequencing depth was assumed to be roughly uniform across donors in the presence/absence analyses, though that assumption may not hold. Because some donors lacked HLA typing at each locus, the association tests relied only on the typed subset. Immune exposure information for the cohort was limited to CMV serostatus. Correlated functional status among segregating V segments might be attributable to linkage disequilibrium, but an unknown experimental factor could not be ruled out. V-gene and J-gene trimming of TCR beta chains was associated with a missense DCLRE1C variant in a later genetic analysis, and the association was replicated in an independent cohort. A few of the identified cytomegalovirus-associated TCR beta chains were confirmed in vitro to be specific for cytomegalovirus antigens. A cluster of highly shared sequence variants was judged likely to represent a technical artifact of the sequencing pipeline. The classifier was reported to diagnose cytomegalovirus status with high specificity and sensitivity in both the original cohort and the validation cohort. The earlier analysis of almost 600 of the donors excluded over 15 rarely observed V segments, including chromosome 9 orphons, because counts were too low. According to a later genetic analysis, donors in an Asian-associated ancestry cluster had fewer N-insertions in productive TCRs than the approximately 700-donor mean. According to a later analysis, TCR association rates differed among HLA loci, with DRB1 alleles showing the most associated TCRs and HLA-C alleles showing the fewest. A later analysis reported that several top co-occurrence clusters appeared linked to parvovirus B19, influenza, CMV and Epstein-Barr virus. Broadly in line with IMGT annotations, most TCR beta V segments showed up in productive rearrangements about 90% or about 30% of the time in an earlier analysis of roughly 590 of the donors. Compared with equally common non-associated chains, HLA-associated TCR beta chains in a later analysis were more clonally expanded and had lower generation probabilities. Most TCR sequences were seen in very few donors, while some public TCRs were found in many individuals. At a false discovery rate of 0.05, a later analysis linked around 17,000 TCR beta sequences to specific HLA alleles.

The cohort comprised some 730 healthy bone marrow donors. At the time of sampling, all cohort members were nominally healthy, though unrecorded immune exposures were likely present. The donor tested CMV seropositive and was one of the 289 seropositive cohort members. A peripheral blood sample was provided by each donor, and peripheral blood mononuclear cells were used for TCR beta sequencing. The Qiagen DNeasy Blood Extraction Kit was used to extract genomic DNA from the blood cell samples. To note about this clone: Its antigen target is currently unknown. Base qualities are not at hand, and no much larger clone is one base apart.

The method behind the library was the immunoSEQ multiplex PCR assay. The multiplex PCR relied on a mix of 60 forward primers for TCR Vbeta segments and 13 reverse primers for TCR Jbeta segments. Amplification of the CDR3 region of rearranged TCR beta genes was performed with a multiplex PCR assay on genomic DNA. The Illumina HiSeq System was used to sequence the amplified TCR beta libraries as 87-base-pair reads. Turning to the authors' computational methods: Across the 700 or so repertoires, a later analysis counted approximately 83 million unique TCR beta chains, approximately 12 million of which were shared by at least two donors. Raw reads were error-corrected and collapsed into unique sequences by a nearest-neighbor algorithm in which closely related sequences were merged to remove PCR and sequencing errors. To assign V, D and J gene segments, CDR3 sequences were aligned to IMGT reference sequences. Each retained sequence needed at least a six-nucleotide match to both a V gene segment and a J gene segment. A rearrangement was called productive if the CDR3 had no stop codons and remained in frame with V and J, and every other rearrangement was called non-productive. CDR3 was defined according to IMGT convention as the region running from the second conserved V-encoded cysteine to the conserved J-encoded phenylalanine. In an earlier analysis of 550 to 650 of the donors, sequences lacking an unambiguous match to a single V gene segment were excluded. In an earlier analysis of 587 of the donors, V segments were called functional above 56.7% productive rearrangements and were called segregating when the between-donor standard deviation exceeded 5%. To diagnose cytomegalovirus status from the catalog of TCR beta chain sequences, a statistical classification framework was built. V and J gene assignment, in a later analysis, came from comparing TCR nucleotide sequences with IMGT/GENE-DB human TR gene sequences. A later analysis assigned CDR3 sequences and most-parsimonious VDJ recombination scenarios with the TCRdist pipeline. In a later analysis, each TCR beta chain was defined by its CDR3 amino acid sequence together with its V-gene family, and reads lacking a unique V-gene family were excluded. A later analysis removed over 500 highly shared, low-generation-probability nucleotide sequences to deal with suspected cross-contamination and a sequencing artifact. A later analysis calculated a clonal expansion index for each public chain from normalized within-repertoire ranks of inferred template counts. In a later analysis, generation probabilities were computed with a VDJ recombination model fitted to out-of-frame rearrangements, and the resulting probabilities were checked against IGoR. In a later analysis, hypergeometric tests were used to score TCR-TCR, TCR-HLA and TCR-CMV co-occurrence, with a repertoire-size bias correction applied to TCR pairs. False discovery rates were estimated in a later analysis by permuting HLA or CMV assignments 20 times. In a later analysis, co-occurring TCRs were grouped using DBSCAN, and TCRdist sequence similarity was added for clustering within HLA-allele-positive subsets. For co-occurrence clustering, repertoires with fewer than 30,000 or more than 120,000 public chains were excluded, along with a handful of repertoires with anomalous nucleotide sharing. TCRdb holds this immuneACCESS table with in-frame rearrangements only. Some clones are missing; in checked studies, unresolved V genes explain under half, and the rest has no known cause. V, J and clone size were drawn from that table, and D and trimming were deduced from the DNA. This sample holds some 190,000 clones; about 85% were observed only once. The top ten clones comprise around 1.4% of the sample.

Trimming leaves V shorter by 1 base and J shorter by 5 bases, with the junction holding 4 bases beyond the gene matches. According to the germline V gene, CDR1 reads SGHAT and CDR2 reads FQNNGV. The CDR3, from cysteine to phenylalanine, totals 14 residues. Only the CDR3 part of the read is kept: 42 bases, read in frame from the first base. This TCR was recovered from a girl aged 10 to 17 in good health and CMV-seropositive. The rearrangement joined TRBV11-2 to TRBJ2-5; 7 of the junction bases match TRBD2. Sequencing was done on a sample of PBMCs. The CDR3 here reads CASSLGILAETQYF. The nucleotides are TGTGCCAGCAGCTTAGGTATACTAGCGGAGACCCAGTACTTC.